A selection of T cell receptor beta chains follows, all from one sample in a study of identical twins. TCRdb used MiXCR to reprocess the 5' RACE reads, holding one entry per CDR3 protein. The sample yields hundreds of thousands of distinct CDR3 sequences, over 5% seen once. The sample taken for sequencing was naive T cells sorted from blood. The source is a man aged 18 to 29 in good health. Both conserved end residues are part of each CDR3. Fields, in order: V gene, J gene, clone size, CDR3 length, D gene, CDR3 DNA, CDR3 protein. A D gene is named only where the DNA matches it firmly. Expanded clones are given a class, and other clones once, few, many or no size at all.

>TRBV20-1|TRBJ2-3|.|15|TRBD1
TGCAGTGCTAGAGATGGGGCAGGGGGCCCAGATACGCAGTATTTT
CSARDGAGGPDTQYF
>TRBV12-3/TRBV12-4|TRBJ1-1|.|13|.
TGTGCCAGCAATCGGGGAGGGGACACTGAAGCTTTCTTT
CASNRGGDTEAFF
>TRBV19|TRBJ2-1|few|14|.
TGTGCCAGTAGTAGGATAGCAGACTACAATGAGCAGTTCTTC
CASSRIADYNEQFF
>TRBV9|TRBJ1-3|many|16|TRBD1
TGTGCCAGCAGCGTAGCTGGGGACAGCTCTGGAAACACCATATATTTT
CASSVAGDSSGNTIYF
>TRBV29-1|TRBJ1-1|many|12|.
TGCAGCGTAAAAGAAGCGGGGACTGAAGCTTTCTTT
CSVKEAGTEAFF
>TRBV27|TRBJ1-6|few|18|.
TGTGCCAGCAGTTTATTTGCCGGGGCCAGCTCCTATAATTCACCCCTCCACTTT
CASSLFAGASSYNSPLHF
>TRBV5-1|TRBJ2-7|few|15|TRBD2
TGCGCCAGCAGCATGGGACTAGCGGGTTCTTACGAGCAGTACTTC
CASSMGLAGSYEQYF
>TRBV4-2|TRBJ2-5|.|20|TRBD2
TGTGCCAGCAGTATACTAGCGGGAGGGCGAGTTTTCGTGTCCGAAGAGACCCAGTACTTC
CASSILAGGRVFVSEETQYF
>TRBV14|TRBJ1-6|few|14|.
TGTGCCAGCAGCCAAGTTCGTAATAATTCACCCCTCCACTTT
CASSQVRNNSPLHF
>TRBV6-2/TRBV6-3|TRBJ2-2|many|15|TRBD2
TGTGCCAGCAGTTACATAGCGGGAGGCACCGGGGAGCTGTTTTTT
CASSYIAGGTGELFF
>TRBV7-3|TRBJ2-1|.|16|TRBD2
TGTGCCAGCAGCTTTAGTGGACTAGCGGTCTACAATGAGCAGTTCTTC
CASSFSGLAVYNEQFF
>TRBV29-1|TRBJ2-7|few|13|TRBD2
TGCAGCGGAGGACCGGGGAGGGGCTACGAGCAGTACTTC
CSGGPGRGYEQYF
>TRBV7-8|TRBJ2-3|.|17|TRBD2
TGTGCCAGCAGCTTTTCGGGACTAGCAACACGCACAGATACGCAGTATTTT
CASSFSGLATRTDTQYF
>TRBV9|TRBJ2-2|few|13|.
TGTGCCAGCAGCGCCGGCCCCGCCGGGGGCCTGTTTTTT
CASSAGPAGGLFF
>TRBV7-8|TRBJ2-7|.|16|.
TGTGCCAGCAGCTTATTAGTGAAGCGGGTTTCCTACGAGCAGTACTTC
CASSLLVKRVSYEQYF
>TRBV5-5|TRBJ1-2|few|15|TRBD1
TGTGCCAGCAGCTTCCAGGGGGCAACCAGCTATGGCTACACCTTC
CASSFQGATSYGYTF
>TRBV6-5|TRBJ2-5|many|12|.
TGTGCCAGCAGTCAGACAGCGGAGACCCAGTACTTC
CASSQTAETQYF
>TRBV15|TRBJ2-7|many|15|TRBD2
TGTGCCACCAGCAGAGATGGTAGCGGGAGGAACGAGCAGTACTTC
CATSRDGSGRNEQYF
>TRBV12-3/TRBV12-4|TRBJ2-7|many|15|.
TGTGCCAGCAGTCTACCACGGGGCTCAACCTACGAGCAGTACTTC
CASSLPRGSTYEQYF
>TRBV4-2|TRBJ2-5|many|13|.
TGTGCCAGCAGCCAAGTTAAAGGAGAGACCCAGTACTTC
CASSQVKGETQYF
>TRBV29-1|TRBJ1-1|many|12|.
TGCAGCGTTGAACGGAAGAACACTGAAGCTTTCTTT
CSVERKNTEAFF
>TRBV5-1|TRBJ2-1|.|18|TRBD2
TGCGCCAGCAGCTTGGCTAGCGGGAGGAGTCGGTCCTACAATGAGCAGTTCTTC
CASSLASGRSRSYNEQFF
>TRBV18|TRBJ2-1|many|13|.
TGTGCCAGCTCACCCGGGACTGAAAATGAGCAGTTCTTC
CASSPGTENEQFF
>TRBV11-2|TRBJ2-1|many|19|TRBD2
TGTGCCAGCAGCGACGGGTTAGCGGGAGGGCCGAGTCCCTACAATGAGCAGTTCTTC
CASSDGLAGGPSPYNEQFF
>TRBV5-6|TRBJ2-1|.|15|TRBD2
TGTGCCAGCAGAAGGGCGGGAGGGCCTTTGGGTGAGCAGTTCTTC
CASRRAGGPLGEQFF
>TRBV7-2|TRBJ2-3|many|17|TRBD2
TGTGCCAGCAGCTCTTATCTTGGGACTAGCGTTCCAGATACGCAGTATTTT
CASSSYLGTSVPDTQYF
>TRBV7-9|TRBJ2-3|.|16|.
TGTGCCAGCAGCTTAGACTCCTCCGGACAGCCAGATACGCAGTATTTT
CASSLDSSGQPDTQYF
>TRBV7-2|TRBJ1-5|many|15|.
TGTGCCAGCAGCTTAGTCCAGGATAGCAATCAGCCCCAGCATTTT
CASSLVQDSNQPQHF
>TRBV5-1|TRBJ2-3|.|16|TRBD2
TGCGCCAGCAGCTTGGTACTAGCGGGAGGTCAAGATACGCAGTATTTT
CASSLVLAGGQDTQYF
>TRBV9|TRBJ2-1|.|14|.
TGTGCCAGCAGCGTAGTAGCCAGGTACAATGAGCAGTTCTTC
CASSVVARYNEQFF
>TRBV7-3|TRBJ2-1|.|14|TRBD2
TGTGCCAGCAGTTGGGGAGGGACCTACAATGAGCAGTTCTTC
CASSWGGTYNEQFF
>TRBV9|TRBJ2-1|once|16|TRBD2
TGTGCCAGCAGCCCATGGACTAGCGGCCCCTACAATGAGCAGTTCTTC
CASSPWTSGPYNEQFF
>TRBV4-1|TRBJ2-5|many|15|.
TGCGCCAGCAGCCAAGTAGATAGCGGCCAAGAGACCCAGTACTTC
CASSQVDSGQETQYF
>TRBV6-1|TRBJ1-6|.|15|.
TGTGCCAGCAGTGAAAGCGGCAGGGGATGGTCACCCCTCCACTTT
CASSESGRGWSPLHF
>TRBV20-1|TRBJ1-5|.|14|TRBD1
TGCAGTGTTCAGGACAGGGGAGGTAGTCAGCCCCAGCATTTT
CSVQDRGGSQPQHF
>TRBV6-1|TRBJ1-1|many|12|.
TGTGCCAGCAAGGGCGGGGAGCCTGAAGCTTTCTTT
CASKGGEPEAFF
>TRBV5-1|TRBJ2-3|.|15|.
TGCGCCAGCAGCTCTCGCCCAGGGGGGGCAGATACGCAGTATTTT
CASSSRPGGADTQYF
>TRBV4-3|TRBJ1-5|.|15|.
TGCGCCAGCAGCCAAGATCGCAGGGGCCTTCAGCCCCAGCATTTT
CASSQDRRGLQPQHF
>TRBV28|TRBJ1-5|few|14|TRBD1
TGTGCCAGCTCAAACAGGGGAATGGATCAGCCCCAGCATTTT
CASSNRGMDQPQHF
>TRBV6-5|TRBJ2-5|many|14|.
TGTGCCAGCAGTTACTCAATGTTAGGGGAGACCCAGTACTTC
CASSYSMLGETQYF
>TRBV2|TRBJ2-2|.|13|.
TGTGCCAGCCAGCCACCGAACACCGGGGAGCTGTTTTTT
CASQPPNTGELFF
>TRBV24-1|TRBJ2-5|many|16|.
TGTGCCACCAGTGATTTAGGCGGGCCCAATCGAGAGACCCAGTACTTC
CATSDLGGPNRETQYF
>TRBV12-3/TRBV12-4|TRBJ2-3|many|12|.
TGTGCCAGCAGTTTAACGGTAGATACGCAGTATTTT
CASSLTVDTQYF
>TRBV24-1|TRBJ2-2|few|15|.
TGTGCCACCAGTGATCCCGGGTCAAACACCGGGGAGCTGTTTTTT
CATSDPGSNTGELFF
>TRBV10-3|TRBJ2-3|many|13|TRBD1
TGTGCCGTCCGGGACAGTAGCACAGATACGCAGTATTTT
CAVRDSSTDTQYF
>TRBV5-1|TRBJ2-7|few|15|TRBD2
TGCGCCAGCAGGGTAAGACTAGCGGGAGGTTCCGAGCAGTACTTC
CASRVRLAGGSEQYF
>TRBV12-3/TRBV12-4|TRBJ2-7|many|13|TRBD2
TGTGCCAGCAGGGGGGGGGGTGACTACGAGCAGTACTTC
CASRGGGDYEQYF
>TRBV5-1|TRBJ1-1|few|11|.
TGCGCCAGCAGCGAGGGGCCGGACATTTTCTTT
CASSEGPDIFF
>TRBV5-1|TRBJ2-7|.|13|TRBD1
TGCGCCAGCGGCGTGGGGACAGACTACGAGCAGTACTTC
CASGVGTDYEQYF
>TRBV6-1|TRBJ1-1|many|14|.
TGTGCCAGCAGTCGGGGAACGGGGTACACTGAAGCTTTCTTT
CASSRGTGYTEAFF